The 30 T cell receptor beta chains in this list originate from one sample, sequenced in a study of cytomegalovirus exposure and HLA in healthy donors. Some clones are missing from TCRdb's copy, which holds only in-frame ones; the method was immunoSEQ multiplex PCR. The sample has fewer than 120,000 clones; about nine tenths are singletons. Sequenced: PBMCs. All receptors come from a woman between 18 and 30 years old in good health and CMV-seronegative.

The chain joins TRBV5-6 to TRBJ1-1, with a tentative D call TRBD1 (5 bases). Trimming took 4 bases from V and 4 from J, leaving 8 bases between them. Germline V gene data show CDR1 as SGHDT and CDR2 as YYEEEE. The CDR3 has 12 amino acids. Here the CDR3 reads CASSPQGTEAFF. The CDR3 DNA is TGTGCCAGCAGCCCTCAGGGCACTGAAGCTTTCTTT.

The genes are TRBV18 and TRBJ2-7; perhaps TRBD1 as D (6 bases). Trimming took 3 bases from V and 2 from J, leaving 11 bases between them. Per the germline V gene, CDR1 is KGHSH and CDR2 is LQKENI. The CDR3 is 14 amino acids. As DNA, the CDR3 is TGTGCCAGCTCACCTAATAGACAGGCCTACGAGCAGTACTTC. This encodes CASSPNRQAYEQYF. The full variable domain, in which reference TRBV18 and TRBJ2-7 provide the parts outside the CDR3, is NAGVMQNPRHLVRRRGQEARLRCSPMKGHSHVYWYRQLPEEGLKFMVYLQKENIIDESGMPKERFSAEFPKEGPSILRIQQVVRGDSAAYFCASSPNRQAYEQYFGPGTRLTVT.

This sequence joins TRBV6-6 and TRBJ1-4, with D unresolved. The CDR3 length is 11 residues. Trimming removed 8 bases at V and 8 bases at J, with 9 bases between. The V gene's germline CDR1 is MNHNY and CDR2 SVGAGI (reference sequence). DNA for the CDR3: TGTGCCAGCGGAGCGAAGGAAAAACTGTTTTTT. Its translation is CASGAKEKLFF.

This sequence joins TRBV7-2 and TRBJ1-5, with 8 bases aligning to TRBD1. This CDR3 is built from 15 residues. V lost 5 bases to trimming and J lost 2 bases; unmatched junction nucleotides: 5. Germline CDR1 is SGHTA and CDR2 is FQGNSA. This chain's CDR3 is CASSVDRGGNQPQHF. The CDR3, as DNA: TGTGCCAGCAGCGTCGACAGGGGTGGCAATCAGCCCCAGCATTTT.

The chain links TRBV6-4 to TRBJ1-5; no clear D gene. Trimming stripped 2 bases from V and 11 bases from J, with 13 bases between. Per germline, CDR1 MRHNA and CDR2 SNTAGT. The CDR3 has 13 residues. Written as DNA, the CDR3 is TGTGCCAGCAGTGACGACGACGGAGCAACCCAGCATTTT. This gives the protein CASSDDDGATQHF.

The V and J genes are TRBV7-3 and TRBJ1-1; D ambiguous. Germline V gives CDR1 SGHTA, CDR2 FQGTGA. The CDR3 has 15 amino acids. V was cut by 2 bases and J by 1 base, with 11 bases left in between. CDR3 protein: CASSLYPNRNTEAFF. CDR3 nucleotides: TGTGCCAGCAGCTTATACCCTAACAGGAACACTGAAGCTTTCTTT. The whole variable domain, filled in from reference TRBV7-3 and TRBJ1-1, reads GAGVSQTPSNKVTEKGKYVELRCDPISGHTALYWYRQSLGQGPEFLIYFQGTGAADDSGLPNDRFFAVRPEGSVSTLKIQRTERGDSAVYLCASSLYPNRNTEAFFGQGTRLTVV.

This clone was detected only once. The V gene is TRBV11-2, the J gene TRBJ1-4, with D unclear. The germline V gene has CDR1 SGHAT and CDR2 FQNNGV. The CDR3 loop spans 15 amino acids. V dropped 4 bases and J dropped 7 bases, with 16 bases sitting between them. CDR3 nucleotide sequence: TGTGCCAGCAGCTCGGACTCAAACTCGGGTGAAAAACTGTTTTTT. This codes for CASSSDSNSGEKLFF.

The chain employs TRBV9 and TRBJ2-3; 10 bases are shared with TRBD1. CDR3 length: 17 amino acids. Germline V CDR1 and CDR2: SGDLS, YYNGEE. The junction had 9 bases not matched to a gene; V was cut back by 5 bases and J by 0 bases. The CDR3 coding sequence is TGTGCCAGCAGTACTAGGGACAGGGGATTGAGCACAGATACGCAGTATTTT. Amino acids: CASSTRDRGLSTDTQYF. The full variable domain, rest sourced from reference TRBV9 and TRBJ2-3, is DSGVTQTPKHLITATGQRVTLRCSPRSGDLSVYWYQQSLDQGLQFLIQYYNGEERAKGNILERFSAQQFPDLHSELNLSSLELGDSALYFCASSTRDRGLSTDTQYFGPGTRLTVL.

J is TRBJ1-2 and V is TRBV27; the match to TRBD1 covers 8 bases. V was pared by 5 bases and J by 6 bases, with 5 bases of the junction left unmatched. The germline V gene encodes CDR1 MNHEY and CDR2 SMNVEV (reference sequence). CDR3 size: 13 residues. The CDR3 reads CASSTDRAHGYTF. CDR3 DNA: TGTGCCAGCAGTACGGACAGGGCCCATGGCTACACCTTC.

The chain joins TRBV30 to TRBJ2-1, with 10 bases fitting TRBD2. This CDR3 is 14 amino acids long. Germline assignment: CDR1 GTSNPN and CDR2 SVGIG (reference sequence). Losses at the gene ends were 5 bases for V and 8 bases for J; bases not matched to a gene: 9. The CDR3, as DNA: TGTGCCTGGGATCAGCGGGGGGGTCTACATGAGCAGTTCTTC. Encoded protein: CAWDQRGGLHEQFF.

The chain employs TRBV28 and TRBJ1-2; TRBD1 aligns across 7 bases. V shed 2 bases, J shed 7 bases, and the junction held 7 bases outside the gene matches. This CDR3 is built from 14 residues. Germline V gives CDR1 MDHEN, CDR2 SYDVKM. DNA for the CDR3: TGTGCCAGCAGTTTACGAGACAGGGTCTCTGGCTACACCTTC. Translated, it gives CASSLRDRVSGYTF.

The chain recombines TRBV18 with TRBJ1-2; 8 nucleotides match TRBD1. CDR3 size: 20 residues. Looked up from germline, CDR1 is KGHSH and CDR2 is LQKENI. J was trimmed by 4 bases and V by 1 base; bases with no gene match: 20. The CDR3 sequence is CASSPLLPGTGSSGRYGYTF. Written as DNA, the CDR3 is TGTGCCAGCTCACCACTACTGCCGGGGACAGGTTCCTCGGGGCGCTATGGCTACACCTTC.

The chain employs TRBV6-4 and TRBJ2-1; TRBD2 is a possible D gene (5 bases). V dropped 3 bases and J dropped 10 bases, with 13 bases sitting between them. The CDR3 sequence is 13 residues long. Germline lookup yields CDR1 MRHNA and CDR2 SNTAGT. The CDR3 sequence: CASSEVGEREQFF. For the CDR3, the DNA is TGTGCCAGCAGTGAGGTCGGGGAGCGGGAGCAGTTCTTC.

This chain links TRBV28 with TRBJ2-5; 8 bases line up with TRBD1. V was pared by 5 bases and J by 5 bases, with 10 bases of the junction left unmatched. The CDR3 loop spans 15 amino acids. Looked up from germline, CDR1 is MDHEN and CDR2 is SYDVKM. DNA of the CDR3: TGTGCCAGCAGTGAGGCAGGGGGCGCGTTGGAGACCCAGTACTTC. This codes for CASSEAGGALETQYF.

This clone was found a few times. The V and J genes are TRBV7-9 and TRBJ1-1, with unresolved D. The CDR3 is 11 residues long. V lost 4 bases to trimming and J lost 8 bases, with 8 bases between them. The germline V gene has CDR1 SEHNR and CDR2 FQNEAQ (reference sequence). The CDR3 loop reads CASSSTVEAFF. In DNA form, the CDR3 reads TGTGCCAGCAGCTCTACAGTAGAAGCTTTCTTT.

V is TRBV19 and J is TRBJ2-1, with D unclear. V gave up 2 bases and J gave up 9 bases, with 11 bases separating them. Germline lookup yields CDR1 LNHDA and CDR2 SQIVND (reference sequence). The CDR3 spans 13 residues. The CDR3 DNA reads TGTGCCAGTAGTATACCCCCGCCCGGTGAGCAGTTCTTC. Amino acids: CASSIPPPGEQFF.

V usage is TRBV5-1 and J usage is TRBJ2-2; TRBD2 agrees at 12 bases. CDR3 length: 20 residues. V shed 0 bases, J shed 0 bases, and the junction held 9 bases outside the gene matches. Per germline, CDR1 SGHRS and CDR2 YFSETQ. CDR3 sequence reads: CASSLAKTSGSRANTGELFF. The CDR3 DNA follows: TGCGCCAGCAGCTTGGCCAAGACTAGCGGGAGTAGGGCGAACACCGGGGAGCTGTTTTTT. The full variable domain, rest sourced from reference TRBV5-1 and TRBJ2-2, is KAGVTQTPRYLIKTRGQQVTLSCSPISGHRSVSWYQQTPGQGLQFLFEYFSETQRNKGNFPGRFSGRQFSNSRSEMNVSTLELGDSALYLCASSLAKTSGSRANTGELFFGEGSRLTVL.

The chain carries TRBV7-9 and TRBJ2-1, with D possibly matching TRBD2 (6 bases). The CDR3 sequence is 15 residues long. Germline CDR1 reads SEHNR; CDR2 reads FQNEAQ (reference sequence). V was cut by 1 base and J by 1 base, with 8 bases left in between. The CDR3 coding sequence is TGTGCCAGCAGCTTAGATGGGGGGTCCTACAATGAGCAGTTCTTC. Its protein product is CASSLDGGSYNEQFF.

The chain joins TRBV6-6 to TRBJ2-3; the D is unclear. The CDR3 has 15 residues. From germline, CDR1 is MNHNY and CDR2 SVGAGI (reference sequence). The V end lost 2 bases, the J end lost 2 bases, and 11 bases lay between the germline ends. The DNA for the CDR3 is TGTGCCAGCAGTTACGGAGACCCTTTCACAGATACGCAGTATTTT. It translates to CASSYGDPFTDTQYF.

This clone was counted once. The gene calls are TRBV28 and TRBJ1-1; D is unclear. The CDR3 is made up of 15 amino acids. Germline V gives CDR1 MDHEN, CDR2 SYDVKM. Deletions cut 6 bases from V and 4 bases from J, with 18 bases between. CDR3 bases: TGTGCCAGCAGCCTGGCTGGGAGGGTTGGCACTGAAGCTTTCTTT. Translating gives CASSLAGRVGTEAFF.

This clone was observed a single time. The sample has other DNA sequences that encode this CDR3 too. The J gene is TRBJ2-7, the V gene TRBV28; D is unresolved. Germline V gene data show CDR1 as MDHEN and CDR2 as SYDVKM. Trimming removed 5 bases from V and 7 bases from J, with 15 bases in between. The CDR3 length is 13 residues. CDR3 region: CASSPFSLFEQYF. CDR3 bases: TGTGCCAGCAGTCCCTTCTCCCTCTTTGAGCAGTACTTC.

The chain joins TRBV5-1 to TRBJ1-1; D is possibly TRBD1 (6 bases). Between the trimmed V and J ends, which lost 4 bases and 2 bases, there was a span of 15 bases. CDR1 is SGHRS and CDR2 is YFSETQ in the germline V gene. The CDR3 has 15 amino acids. CDR3 protein: CASSLPQTGNTEAFF. The DNA for the CDR3 is TGCGCCAGCAGCCTACCTCAGACAGGTAACACTGAAGCTTTCTTT.

The CDR3 region is CASSLYGSGGYNEQFF. The CDR3 DNA reads as TGTGCCAGCAGCTTATACGGTAGCGGGGGTTACAATGAGCAGTTCTTC. This rearrangement joins TRBV11-2 to TRBJ2-1, with 9 positions matching TRBD2. The ends lost 2 bases at V and 4 bases at J; junction bases unmatched: 6. The germline V gene has CDR1 SGHAT and CDR2 FQNNGV. The CDR3 runs 16 residues.

The chain's CDR3 is CASSIGSGNTEAFF. CDR3 DNA: TGTGCCAGTAGTATTGGGTCAGGGAACACTGAAGCTTTCTTT. The chain combines TRBV19 with TRBJ1-1; D uncertain. Trimming shortened V by 3 bases and J by 1 base, and 9 bases separated the two germline ends. This CDR3 contains 14 residues. Germline V gives CDR1 LNHDA, CDR2 SQIVND (reference sequence).

In its sample, this clone was seen once. This chain links TRBV21-1 with TRBJ1-5; no DNA check was done on the table's D call, TRBD1. TRBV21-1 is flagged as a pseudogene. The CDR3 has 15 residues. In DNA form, the CDR3 reads TGTGCCAGCAGCAAAGACAGGGGGAGCAATCAGCCCCAGCATTTT. This encodes CASSKDRGSNQPQHF.

The V and J genes are TRBV6-1 and TRBJ1-2; D uncertain. This CDR3 contains 15 residues. Per germline, CDR1 MNHNS and CDR2 SASEGT. Deletions cut 2 bases from V and 5 bases from J, with 15 bases between. CDR3 loop: CASSETGRIWYGYTF. The CDR3 DNA reads TGTGCCAGCAGTGAAACGGGAAGGATATGGTATGGCTACACCTTC.

In DNA form, the CDR3 reads TGTGCCAGCAGTTCGCTTAGACAGGGTCGGGGAAACACCATATATTTT. Its translation is CASSSLRQGRGNTIYF. The V gene is TRBV11-2, the J gene TRBJ1-3; TRBD1 matches at 7 bases. The CDR3 contains 16 residues. The V gene end was trimmed by 6 bases and the J gene end by 4 bases; junction bases not matched to a gene: 12. Germline assignment: CDR1 SGHAT and CDR2 FQNNGV.

The rearrangement joins TRBV2 to TRBJ2-3; the D is unclear. Between the trimmed V and J ends, which lost 3 bases and 1 base, there was a span of 5 bases. CDR1 SNHLY and CDR2 FYNNEI come from the germline V gene. There are 13 residues in the CDR3. DNA of the CDR3: TGTGCCAGCAGTGAGCAGGGCACAGATACGCAGTATTTT. It is translated as CASSEQGTDTQYF.

This chain links TRBV10-2 with TRBJ2-1, with TRBD2 matching 10 bases. The CDR3 runs to 13 residues. Per the germline V gene, CDR1 is WSHSY and CDR2 is SAAADI. Trimming took 6 bases from V and 6 from J; bases not matched to a gene: 2. The chain's CDR3 is CASSLAGANEQFF. CDR3 bases: TGCGCCAGCAGCCTAGCGGGAGCCAATGAGCAGTTCTTC.

The V gene is TRBV28, the J gene TRBJ1-1; no clear D gene. V was pared by 0 bases and J by 1 base, with 6 bases between. Germline V gene data show CDR1 as MDHEN and CDR2 as SYDVKM. This CDR3 contains 14 residues. In DNA, the CDR3 is TGTGCCAGCAGTTTATGGGCAGAGAACACTGAAGCTTTCTTT. It translates to CASSLWAENTEAFF.